Below, 2 T cell receptor beta chains from the same sample are listed, as sequenced in a study of patients and donors after allogeneic stem cell transplantation. In TCRdb, the RT-PCR reads were re-called with MiXCR into one record per CDR3 protein. The sample lists over 200,000 distinct CDR3 sequences; 35% to 45% were seen once. Sample: blood, either unsorted or a sorted T cell fraction (not recorded which). These receptor sequences come from a human donor who was either an allogeneic HSCT recipient or a stem cell or donor lymphocyte infusion donor (not recorded which). It is not recorded whose cells these are; they may come from a transplant donor.

This clonotype was detected only a few times. The gene calls are TRBV11-2 and TRBJ1-2; D remains ambiguous. The germline V gene has CDR1 SGHAT and CDR2 FQNNGV. V lost 5 bases and J 2 bases, leaving 6 bases between the germline ends. The CDR3 length is 12 residues. The CDR3 reads CASSPRNYGYTF. CDR3 nucleotides: TGTGCCAGCAGCCCTAGGAACTATGGCTACACCTTC.

As concerns this clonotype: A read error may produce the germline difference seen at one junction end. The CDR3 sequence: CASSPQGIGGYTF. The CDR3 nucleotides are TGTGCCAGCTCGCCACAGGGTATAGGTGGCTACACCTTC. V is TRBV18 and J is TRBJ1-2; possibly TRBD1 for D (6 bases). In germline, CDR1 is KGHSH, CDR2 LQKENI. The CDR3 runs 13 residues.